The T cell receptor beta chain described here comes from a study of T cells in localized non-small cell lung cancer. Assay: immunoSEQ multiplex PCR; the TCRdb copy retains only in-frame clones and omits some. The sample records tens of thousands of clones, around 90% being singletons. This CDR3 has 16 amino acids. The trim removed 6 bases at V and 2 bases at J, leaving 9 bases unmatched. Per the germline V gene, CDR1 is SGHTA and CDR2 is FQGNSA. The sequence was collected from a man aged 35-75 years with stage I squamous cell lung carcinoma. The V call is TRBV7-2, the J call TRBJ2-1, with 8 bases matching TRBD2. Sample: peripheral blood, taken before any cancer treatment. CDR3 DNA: TGTGCCAGCAGGCCACCTAACGGGGGGGCCTACAATGAGCAGTTCTTC. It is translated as CASRPPNGGAYNEQFF.